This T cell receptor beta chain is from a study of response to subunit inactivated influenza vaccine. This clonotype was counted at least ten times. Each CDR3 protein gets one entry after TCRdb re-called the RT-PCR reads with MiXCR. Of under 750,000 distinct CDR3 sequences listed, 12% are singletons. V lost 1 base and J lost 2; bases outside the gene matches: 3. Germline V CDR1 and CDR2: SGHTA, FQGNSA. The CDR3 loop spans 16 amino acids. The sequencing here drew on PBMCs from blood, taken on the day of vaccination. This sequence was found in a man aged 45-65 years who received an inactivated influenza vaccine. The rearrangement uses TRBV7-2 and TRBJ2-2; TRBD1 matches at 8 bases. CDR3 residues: CASSLVGTGNTGELFF. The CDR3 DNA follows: TGTGCCAGCAGCTTAGTCGGGACAGGAAACACCGGGGAGCTGTTTTTT. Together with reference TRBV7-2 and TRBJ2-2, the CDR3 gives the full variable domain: GAGVSQSPSNKVTEKGKDVELRCDPISGHTALYWYRQSLGQGLEFLIYFQGNSAPDKSGLPSDRFSAERTGGSVSTLTIQRTQQEDSAVYLCASSLVGTGNTGELFFGEGSRLTVL.